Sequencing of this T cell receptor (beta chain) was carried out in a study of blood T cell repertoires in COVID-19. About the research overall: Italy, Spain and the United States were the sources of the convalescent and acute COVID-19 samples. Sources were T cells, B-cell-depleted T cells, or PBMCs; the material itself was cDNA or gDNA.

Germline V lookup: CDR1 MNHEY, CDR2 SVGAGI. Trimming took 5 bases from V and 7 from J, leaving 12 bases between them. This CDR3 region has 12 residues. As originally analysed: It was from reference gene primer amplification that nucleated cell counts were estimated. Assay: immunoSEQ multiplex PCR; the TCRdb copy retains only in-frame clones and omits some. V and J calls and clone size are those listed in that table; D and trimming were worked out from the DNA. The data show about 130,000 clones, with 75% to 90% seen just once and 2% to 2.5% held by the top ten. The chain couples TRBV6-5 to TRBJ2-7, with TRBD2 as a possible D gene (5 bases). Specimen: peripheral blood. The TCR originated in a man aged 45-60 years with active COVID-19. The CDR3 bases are TGTGCCAGCAGTCTGGGCCGAGGGGAGCAGTACTTC. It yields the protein CASSLGRGEQYF.